A single sample is the source of the 17 T cell receptor beta chains below, sequenced in a study of T cell changes during pregnancy in multiple sclerosis. The assay was immunoSEQ multiplex PCR, and TCRdb's table has in-frame clones only and misses some. Of some 54,000 clones in the sample, around 94% were seen once. The sequences come from CD8+ T cells from peripheral blood mononuclear cells, collected in the third trimester of pregnancy. All receptors come from a female donor with multiple sclerosis, enrolled in a pregnancy study.

J is TRBJ1-2 and V is TRBV6-1; 8 positions agree with TRBD1. The CDR3 has 16 amino acids. Unmatched junction bases numbered 13, after V lost 4 bases and J lost 6 bases. Germline values: CDR1 MNHNS, CDR2 SASEGT. CDR3 amino acids: CASSAYDRGLGHGYTF. CDR3 sequence (DNA): TGTGCCAGCAGTGCCTATGACAGGGGCCTAGGGCATGGCTACACCTTC.

This clone appeared once. This chain uses TRBV7-9 with TRBJ2-2; TRBD2 matches 7 bases. This CDR3 region has 16 residues. Germline V gives CDR1 SEHNR, CDR2 FQNEAQ (reference sequence). The V and J ends lost 2 bases and 4 bases, in that order; junction bases with no gene match: 7. Here the CDR3 reads CASSLWGGSATGELFF. CDR3 nucleotides: TGTGCCAGCAGCTTATGGGGCGGGAGTGCCACCGGGGAGCTGTTTTTT.

This clone was seen just once. V is TRBV11-2 and J is TRBJ1-1; D possibly corresponds to TRBD1 (5 bases). Germline V CDR1 and CDR2: SGHAT, FQNNGV. CDR3 length: 17 amino acids. The V gene lost 0 bases and the J gene lost 5 bases, with 19 bases spanning the gap. The CDR3 here is CASSLDMWTPKGTEAFF. In nucleotides, the CDR3 is TGTGCCAGCAGCTTAGATATGTGGACACCCAAAGGGACTGAAGCTTTCTTT. The full variable domain, in which reference TRBV11-2 and TRBJ1-1 provide the parts outside the CDR3, is EAGVAQSPRYKIIEKRQSVAFWCNPISGHATLYWYQQILGQGPKLLIQFQNNGVVDDSQLPKDRFSAERLKGVDSTLKIQPAKLEDSAVYLCASSLDMWTPKGTEAFFGQGTRLTVV.

The chain links TRBV4-2 to TRBJ2-6; TRBD2 aligns across 12 bases. The V and J ends lost 2 bases and 0 bases, in that order; junction bases with no gene match: 8. Germline V gene data show CDR1 as LGHNA and CDR2 as YNFKEQ. The CDR3 contains 20 residues. CDR3 DNA sequence: TGTGCCAGCAGCCAACCGGGACTAGCGGGCATCAGCTCTGGGGCCAACGTCCTGACTTTC. Translating gives CASSQPGLAGISSGANVLTF.

The chain combines TRBV7-9 with TRBJ2-7, with TRBD2 identical over 11 bases. Germline lookup yields CDR1 SEHNR and CDR2 FQNEAQ (reference sequence). The junction had 12 bases not matched to a gene; V was cut back by 4 bases and J by 1 base. This CDR3 region has 18 residues. The CDR3 is CASSSRPAGTSGSYEQYF. CDR3 nucleotide sequence: TGTGCCAGCAGCTCCCGACCGGCCGGGACTAGCGGATCCTACGAGCAGTACTTC.

The chain has TRBV7-6 and TRBJ2-7; D perhaps matches TRBD2 (6 bases). Germline values: CDR1 SGHVS, CDR2 FNYEAQ. The CDR3 is 13 amino acids. V lost 2 bases and J 3 bases, leaving 8 bases between the germline ends. The CDR3 loop is CASSLWGDYEQYF. Written as DNA, the CDR3 is TGTGCCAGCAGCTTATGGGGGGACTACGAGCAGTACTTC.

The CDR3 here is CASSTPPTRDFPYEQYF. The CDR3 DNA follows: TGTGCCAGCAGTACACCACCCACCCGGGACTTCCCCTACGAGCAGTACTTC. The chain carries TRBV27 and TRBJ2-7, with D possibly being TRBD2 (6 bases). Germline V gene sequence: CDR1 MNHEY, CDR2 SMNVEV (reference sequence). V was pared by 5 bases and J by 2 bases, with 22 bases between. This CDR3 region has 17 residues.

The DNA of the CDR3 is TGTGCCTGGATCTTACCGGGACTAGCGGGAGATACGCAGTATTTT. Translated, it gives CAWILPGLAGDTQYF. The chain carries TRBV30 and TRBJ2-3, with TRBD2 matching 12 bases. In germline, CDR1 is GTSNPN, CDR2 SVGIG (reference sequence). This CDR3 has 15 amino acids. V was pared by 4 bases and J by 5 bases, with 7 bases of the junction left unmatched. Using reference TRBV30 and TRBJ2-3 for the parts outside the CDR3, the full variable domain is SQTIHQWPATLVQPVGSPLSLECTVEGTSNPNLYWYRQAAGRGLQLLFYSVGIGQISSEVPQNLSASRPQDRQFILSSKKLLLSDSGFYLCAWILPGLAGDTQYFGPGTRLTVL.

This rearrangement joins TRBV9 to TRBJ2-1; D gene uncertain. Germline CDR1 SGDLS, CDR2 YYNGEE. Trimming removed 3 bases at V and 0 bases at J, with 7 bases between. CDR3 length: 14 residues. The CDR3 loop reads CASSDLSSYNEQFF. In DNA form, the CDR3 reads TGTGCCAGCAGCGACCTGAGCTCCTACAATGAGCAGTTCTTC.

This clone is a singleton in its sample. The chain recombines TRBV4-1 with TRBJ2-3; TRBD2 aligns across 8 bases. The CDR3 covers 17 residues. Losses at the gene ends were 0 bases for V and 1 base for J; bases not matched to a gene: 6. CDR1 and CDR2 from the germline V gene are MGHRA and YSYEKL. CDR3 in DNA: TGCGCCAGCAGCCAAGAGGGCCGAGCGGGGGGCACAGATACGCAGTATTTT. Translated, it gives CASSQEGRAGGTDTQYF.

The chain uses TRBV5-1 and TRBJ2-7; D gene ambiguous. V gave up 0 bases and J gave up 0 bases, with 10 bases separating them. The germline V gene has CDR1 SGHRS and CDR2 YFSETQ. The CDR3 contains 15 residues. The CDR3 DNA sequence: TGCGCCAGCAGCTTGGTAGCCCCGAGCTCCTACGAGCAGTACTTC. The encoded protein is CASSLVAPSSYEQYF.

The chain combines TRBV5-1 with TRBJ2-6; perhaps TRBD2 as D (6 bases). The CDR3 consists of 15 residues. Trimming removed 7 bases from V and 1 base from J, with 12 bases in between. Germline V gene sequence: CDR1 SGHRS, CDR2 YFSETQ. The CDR3 is CASWERVSGANVLTF. CDR3 coding DNA: TGCGCCAGCTGGGAGCGGGTATCTGGGGCCAACGTCCTGACTTTC.

V and J are TRBV15 and TRBJ2-7; 7 bases match TRBD1. Germline V CDR1 and CDR2: LNHNV, YYDKDF (reference sequence). J was trimmed by 1 base and V by 3 bases; bases with no gene match: 6. This CDR3 has 15 amino acids. CDR3 residues: CATSSSRQGSYEQYF. For the CDR3, the DNA is TGTGCCACCAGCAGTTCGAGACAGGGATCCTACGAGCAGTACTTC.

Regarding this clone: This CDR3 is also generated by other DNA sequences in the sample. The chain is built from TRBV19 and TRBJ2-7, with a possible D match to TRBD2 (6 bases). Germline V gene sequence: CDR1 LNHDA, CDR2 SQIVND (reference sequence). Trimming pared 3 bases from V and 3 bases from J, leaving 12 bases between. The CDR3 length is 14 residues. The DNA for the CDR3 is TGTGCCAGTAGTATTATCGGGGGAAGCTACGAGCAGTACTTC. Translated, it gives CASSIIGGSYEQYF. Full variable domain (missing parts from reference TRBV19 and TRBJ2-7): DGGITQSPKYLFRKEGQNVTLSCEQNLNHDAMYWYRQDPGQGLRLIYYSQIVNDFQKGDIAEGYSVSREKKESFPLTVTSAQKNPTAFYLCASSIIGGSYEQYFGPGTRLTVT.

The chain uses TRBV7-9 and TRBJ1-5, with 7 nucleotides matching TRBD1. Germline V gene lookup returns CDR1 SEHNR and CDR2 FQNEAQ (reference sequence). The J segment lost 2 bases and the V segment lost 5 bases, leaving 6 bases of the junction unmatched. The CDR3 spans 15 residues. CDR3 sequence: CASSLDRAGNQPQHF. In DNA form, the CDR3 reads TGTGCCAGCAGCCTAGACAGGGCGGGCAATCAGCCCCAGCATTTT.

V and J are TRBV5-1 and TRBJ2-7, with a weak D call TRBD2 (5 bases). The CDR3 has 14 residues. Germline V gives CDR1 SGHRS, CDR2 YFSETQ. V shed 0 bases and J shed 5 bases, with 12 bases lying between them. CDR3 nucleotide sequence: TGCGCCAGCAGCTTGGGCTTATCGGGGAACGAGCAGTACTTC. Translating gives CASSLGLSGNEQYF.

The chain joins TRBV27 to TRBJ1-2; tentatively, D is TRBD1 (6 bases). The CDR3 contains 14 residues. CDR1 MNHEY and CDR2 SMNVEV come from the germline V gene (reference sequence). Between the trimmed V and J ends, which lost 3 bases and 6 bases, there was a span of 14 bases. DNA of the CDR3: TGTGCCAGCAGTTTCCAGGGGATTGGGGATGGCTACACCTTC. It specifies CASSFQGIGDGYTF.